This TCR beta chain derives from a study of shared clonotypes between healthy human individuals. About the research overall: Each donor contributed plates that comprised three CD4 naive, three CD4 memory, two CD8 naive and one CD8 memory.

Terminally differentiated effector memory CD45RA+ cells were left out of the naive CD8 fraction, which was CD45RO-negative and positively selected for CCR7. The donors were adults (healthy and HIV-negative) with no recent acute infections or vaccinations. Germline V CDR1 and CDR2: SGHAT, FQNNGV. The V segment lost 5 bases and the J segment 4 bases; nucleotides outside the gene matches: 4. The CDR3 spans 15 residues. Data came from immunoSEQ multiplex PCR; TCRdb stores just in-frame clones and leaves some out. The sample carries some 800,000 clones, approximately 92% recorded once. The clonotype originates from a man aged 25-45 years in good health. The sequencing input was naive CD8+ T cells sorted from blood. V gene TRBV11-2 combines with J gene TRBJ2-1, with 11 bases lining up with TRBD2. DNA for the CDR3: TGTGCCAGCAGCATAGCGGGAGGGCCTTACAATGAGCAGTTCTTC. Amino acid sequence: CASSIAGGPYNEQFF.